The entry that follows covers one T cell receptor (beta chain) sequence. The antigen is unknown. The sample comes from a study of early T cells in non-severe SARS-CoV-2 infection. Across the whole study: Sequencing input comprised bulk RNA from unsorted whole blood; chain pairing was not available. Study results and caveats: VDJdb-based matching was biased toward anti-spike CD8 responses and missed private and CD4 specificities.

Germline assignment: CDR1 ENHRY and CDR2 SYGVKD. This CDR3 comprises 12 residues. Trimming cost V 2 bases and J 8 bases; bases outside gene matches: 2. Researchers tagged individual cDNA molecules with unique molecular identifiers. Each CDR3 protein gets one entry after TCRdb re-called the 5' RACE reads with MiXCR. The data hold over 60,000 distinct CDR3 sequences, with approximately 10% observed a single time. This specimen was whole blood, taken at baseline. The gene calls are TRBV10-3 and TRBJ1-1; 7 bases are a match to TRBD1. The clonotype was recovered from an adult who was a healthcare worker with PCR-confirmed SARS-CoV-2 infection or an uninfected control (not recorded which). The CDR3 DNA reads as TGTGCCATCAGTGAGAGGACAGGAGAAGCTTTCTTT. Its translation: CAISERTGEAFF.